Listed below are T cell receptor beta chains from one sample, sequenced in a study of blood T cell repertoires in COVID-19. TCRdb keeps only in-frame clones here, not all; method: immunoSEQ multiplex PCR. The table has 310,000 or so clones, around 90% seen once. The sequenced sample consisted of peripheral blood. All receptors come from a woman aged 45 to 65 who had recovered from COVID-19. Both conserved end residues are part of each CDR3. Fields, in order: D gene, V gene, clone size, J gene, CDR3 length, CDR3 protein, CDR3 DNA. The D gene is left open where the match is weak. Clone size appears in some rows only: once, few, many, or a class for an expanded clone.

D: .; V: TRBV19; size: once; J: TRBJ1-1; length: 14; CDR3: CASSLRGGGTEAFF; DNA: TGTGCCAGTAGCCTCCGGGGGGGAGGCACTGAAGCTTTCTTT
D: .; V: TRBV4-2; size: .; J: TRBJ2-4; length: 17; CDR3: CASSHSRGVSTKNIQYF; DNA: TGTGCCAGCAGCCACTCCCGGGGAGTGTCCACCAAAAACATTCAGTACTTC
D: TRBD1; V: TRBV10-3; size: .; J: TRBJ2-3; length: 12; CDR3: CAITSQGDTQYF; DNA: TGTGCCATCACCTCACAGGGGGATACGCAGTATTTT
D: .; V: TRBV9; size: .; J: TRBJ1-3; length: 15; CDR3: CASSAQGLTGNTIYF; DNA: TGTGCCAGCAGCGCTCAGGGGTTAACTGGAAACACCATATATTTT
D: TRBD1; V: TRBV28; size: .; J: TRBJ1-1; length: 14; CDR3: CASSVTGGNTEAFF; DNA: TGTGCCAGCAGTGTGACAGGGGGGAACACTGAAGCTTTCTTT
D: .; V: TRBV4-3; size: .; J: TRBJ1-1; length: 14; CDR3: CASSRSQGGTEAFF; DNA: TGCGCCAGCAGCCGATCACAGGGTGGGACTGAAGCTTTCTTT
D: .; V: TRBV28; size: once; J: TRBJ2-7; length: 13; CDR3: CASSSHPSSQQYF; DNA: TGTGCCAGCAGTTCACACCCCTCTTCGCAGCAGTACTTC
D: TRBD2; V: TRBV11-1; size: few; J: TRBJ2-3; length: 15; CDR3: CASSLLAGGSDTQYF; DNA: TGTGCCAGCAGCTTACTAGCGGGGGGATCAGATACGCAGTATTTT
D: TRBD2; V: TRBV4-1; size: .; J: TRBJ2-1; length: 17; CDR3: CASSPPKGLAGIGEQFF; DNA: TGCGCCAGCAGCCCCCCGAAGGGTCTAGCGGGGATCGGTGAGCAGTTCTTC
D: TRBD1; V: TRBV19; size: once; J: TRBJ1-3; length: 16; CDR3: CASNDRGKISGNTIYF; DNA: TGTGCCAGTAACGACAGGGGGAAAATCTCTGGAAACACCATATATTTT
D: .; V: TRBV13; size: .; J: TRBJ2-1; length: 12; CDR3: CASSIVTGEQFF; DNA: TGTGCCAGCAGCATAGTCACAGGTGAGCAGTTCTTC
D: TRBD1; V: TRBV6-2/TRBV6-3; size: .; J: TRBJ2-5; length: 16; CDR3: CASSPQDRVGRETQYF; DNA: TGTGCCAGCAGTCCCCAGGACAGGGTGGGAAGGGAGACCCAGTACTTC
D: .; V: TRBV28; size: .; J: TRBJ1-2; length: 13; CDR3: CASRSPGIYGYTF; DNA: TGTGCCAGCAGGTCACCAGGGATCTATGGCTACACCTTC
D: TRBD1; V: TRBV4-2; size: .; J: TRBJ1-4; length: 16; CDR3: CASSQGRQGSEEKLFF; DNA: TGTGCCAGCAGCCAGGGAAGACAGGGATCAGAAGAAAAACTGTTTTTT
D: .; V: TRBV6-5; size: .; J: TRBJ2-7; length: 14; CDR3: CASKVRVSSYEQYF; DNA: TGTGCCAGCAAGGTCAGGGTAAGCTCCTACGAGCAGTACTTC
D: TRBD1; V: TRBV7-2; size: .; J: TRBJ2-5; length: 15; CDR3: CASSYEGTDQETQYF; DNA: TGTGCCAGCAGCTACGAAGGGACAGACCAAGAGACCCAGTACTTC
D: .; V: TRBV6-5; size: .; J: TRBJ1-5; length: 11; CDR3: CASSYMGMEHF; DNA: TGTGCCAGCAGTTACATGGGCATGGAGCATTTT
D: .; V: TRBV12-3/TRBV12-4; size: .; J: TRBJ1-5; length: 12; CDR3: CASSSVNQPQHF; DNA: TGTGCCTCCTCCAGCGTGAATCAGCCCCAGCATTTT
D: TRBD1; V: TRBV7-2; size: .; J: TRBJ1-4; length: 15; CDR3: CASSLAGTVGEKLFF; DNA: TGTGCCAGCAGCTTAGCAGGGACAGTGGGGGAAAAACTGTTTTTT
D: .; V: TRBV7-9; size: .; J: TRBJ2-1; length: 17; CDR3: CASSLVAGVGGYNEQFF; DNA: TGTGCCAGCAGCTTAGTCGCTGGGGTGGGGGGCTACAATGAGCAGTTCTTC